What follows are 9 T cell receptor beta chains derived from one specimen sequenced in a study of T cell clonotyping in hematopoietic cell transplantation. Sequencing was performed with immunoSEQ multiplex PCR; in TCRdb, only in-frame clones are kept and a portion is missing. The sample has about 7,000 clones; around nine tenths are singletons. The sequencing here drew on PBMCs, taken 100 days after allogeneic stem cell transplant. All receptors come from a male patient aged 50 to 59 who had an allogeneic stem cell transplant from a related donor, so the T cells may come from the graft donor. Some clones in this sample may be carry-over from other donors' samples.

V gene TRBV6-5 combines with J gene TRBJ1-2; 9 nucleotides align to TRBD1. Germline CDR1 is MNHEY and CDR2 is SVGAGI. Germline trimming cut 6 bases from V and 0 bases from J; bases unmatched to any gene: 5. The CDR3 is made up of 15 amino acids. The CDR3 nucleotides are TGTGCCAGCAGACGGACAGGGGTTCCTAACTATGGCTACACCTTC. Translating gives CASRRTGVPNYGYTF.

The chain couples TRBV6-5 to TRBJ1-1; tentative D call: TRBD1 (5 bases). The CDR3 is 13 amino acids. Per the germline V gene, CDR1 is MNHEY and CDR2 is SVGAGI. Trimming stripped 6 bases from V and 4 bases from J, with 12 bases between. CDR3 in amino acids: CASRPPGGTEAFF. The CDR3 coding sequence is TGTGCCAGCAGACCTCCGGGGGGCACTGAAGCTTTCTTT.

V gene TRBV5-8 combines with J gene TRBJ1-6; D unresolved. The CDR3 contains 16 residues. Germline CDR1 is SGHTS and CDR2 is YDEGEE. V lost 4 bases, J lost 0 bases, and 11 bases lay in between. The CDR3 coding sequence is TGTGCCAGCAGCCAGATACTGGGCTCCTATAATTCACCCCTCCACTTT. Encoded protein: CASSQILGSYNSPLHF.

The chain has TRBV5-1 and TRBJ2-7; 9 bases align to TRBD1. Looked up from germline, CDR1 is SGHRS and CDR2 is YFSETQ. After removal of 4 bases from V and 1 base from J, the junction contained 9 bases not matched to a gene. There are 16 residues in the CDR3. This CDR3 reads CASSPKQGATSYEQYF. In DNA, the CDR3 is TGCGCCAGCAGCCCGAAACAGGGGGCAACTTCCTACGAGCAGTACTTC.

J is TRBJ2-7 and V is TRBV2; D is perhaps TRBD2 (6 bases). The germline V gene has CDR1 SNHLY and CDR2 FYNNEI. Trimming took 1 base from V and 2 from J, leaving 12 bases between them. CDR3 length: 15 amino acids. CDR3 amino acids: CASSEEGLVTYEQYF. The DNA for the CDR3 is TGTGCCAGCAGTGAAGAGGGACTGGTTACCTACGAGCAGTACTTC.

The rearrangement links TRBV6-6 to TRBJ1-2; 8 positions agree with TRBD1. The CDR3 consists of 16 residues. CDR1 and CDR2 from the germline V gene are MNHNY and SVGAGI (reference sequence). The V gene end was trimmed by 0 bases and the J gene end by 2 bases; junction bases not matched to a gene: 5. The DNA of the CDR3 is TGTGCCAGCAGTTACTCCGGGGACAGGCAAAACTATGGCTACACCTTC. It yields the protein CASSYSGDRQNYGYTF.

The rearrangement uses TRBV7-3 and TRBJ2-5; the D gene is possibly TRBD2 (5 bases). Deletions cut 5 bases from V and 6 bases from J, with 7 bases between. The V gene's germline CDR1 is SGHTA and CDR2 FQGTGA. The CDR3 has 11 residues. CDR3 region: CASSLGKTQYF. The CDR3 bases are TGTGCCAGCAGCCTCGGGAAGACCCAGTACTTC.

The V and J genes are TRBV6-1 and TRBJ1-6, with 8 bases lining up with TRBD1. After removal of 3 bases from V and 12 bases from J, the junction contained 4 bases not matched to a gene. The CDR3 extends over 13 amino acids. Germline V lookup: CDR1 MNHNS, CDR2 SASEGT. This CDR3 is CASSESGGLPLHF. CDR3 sequence (DNA): TGTGCCAGCAGTGAGTCAGGGGGCTTACCCCTCCACTTT.

The rearrangement uses TRBV20-1 and TRBJ2-5, with 8 bases that match TRBD1. This CDR3 is 11 amino acids long. The germline V gene encodes CDR1 DFQATT and CDR2 SNEGSKA (reference sequence). J lost 5 bases, V lost 6 bases, and 2 bases had no gene match. The CDR3 DNA reads as TGCAGTGCCAGGGGGCTGGAGACCCAGTACTTC. Its protein product is CSARGLETQYF.